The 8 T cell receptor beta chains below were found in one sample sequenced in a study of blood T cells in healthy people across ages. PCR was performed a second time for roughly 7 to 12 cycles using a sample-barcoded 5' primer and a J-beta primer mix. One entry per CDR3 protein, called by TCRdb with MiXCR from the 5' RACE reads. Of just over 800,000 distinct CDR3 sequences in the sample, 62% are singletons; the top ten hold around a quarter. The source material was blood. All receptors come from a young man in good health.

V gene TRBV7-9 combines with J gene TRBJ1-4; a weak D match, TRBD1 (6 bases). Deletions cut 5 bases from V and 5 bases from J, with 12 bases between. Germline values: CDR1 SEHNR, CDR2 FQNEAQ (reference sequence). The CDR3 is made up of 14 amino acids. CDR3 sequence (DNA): TGTGCCAGCAGCGAGGGACAACGGAATGAAAAACTGTTTTTT. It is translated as CASSEGQRNEKLFF. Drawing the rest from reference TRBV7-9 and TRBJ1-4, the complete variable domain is DTGVSQNPRHKITKRGQNVTFRCDPISEHNRLYWYRQTLGQGPEFLTYFQNEAQLEKSRLLSDRFSAERPKGSFSTLEIQRTEQGDSAMYLCASSEGQRNEKLFFGSGTQLSVL.

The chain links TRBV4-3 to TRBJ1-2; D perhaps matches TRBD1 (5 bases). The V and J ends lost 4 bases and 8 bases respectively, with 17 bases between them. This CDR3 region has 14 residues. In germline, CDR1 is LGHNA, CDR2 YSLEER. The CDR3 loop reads CASSLGTLTGGYTF. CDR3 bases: TGCGCCAGCAGCCTCGGGACTTTAACGGGAGGCTACACCTTC.

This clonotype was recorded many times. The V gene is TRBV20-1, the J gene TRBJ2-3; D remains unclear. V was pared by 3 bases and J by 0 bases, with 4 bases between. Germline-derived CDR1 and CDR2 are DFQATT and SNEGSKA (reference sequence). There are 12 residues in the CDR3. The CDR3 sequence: CSASYSTDTQYF. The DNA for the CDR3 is TGCAGTGCTAGTTACAGCACAGATACGCAGTATTTT.

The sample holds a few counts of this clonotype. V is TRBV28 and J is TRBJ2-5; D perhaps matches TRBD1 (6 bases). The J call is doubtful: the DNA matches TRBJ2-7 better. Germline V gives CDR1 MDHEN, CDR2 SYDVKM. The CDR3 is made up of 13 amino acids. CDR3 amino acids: CASSLNRVNEQYF. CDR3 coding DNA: TGTGCCAGCAGTTTAAACAGGGTGAACGAGCAGTACTTC.

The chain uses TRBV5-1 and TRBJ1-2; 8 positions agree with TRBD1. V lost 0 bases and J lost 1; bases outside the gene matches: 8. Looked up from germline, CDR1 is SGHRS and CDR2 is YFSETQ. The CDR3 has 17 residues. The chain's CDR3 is CASSLASGQGFNYGYTF. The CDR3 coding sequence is TGCGCCAGCAGCTTGGCCAGCGGACAGGGTTTTAACTATGGCTACACCTTC.

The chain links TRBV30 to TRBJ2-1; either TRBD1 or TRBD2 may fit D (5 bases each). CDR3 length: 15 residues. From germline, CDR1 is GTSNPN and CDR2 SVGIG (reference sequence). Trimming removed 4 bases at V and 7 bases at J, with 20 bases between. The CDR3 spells CAWKSSGTGKNEQFF. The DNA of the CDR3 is TGTGCCTGGAAAAGTTCCGGGACGGGTAAAAATGAGCAGTTCTTC.

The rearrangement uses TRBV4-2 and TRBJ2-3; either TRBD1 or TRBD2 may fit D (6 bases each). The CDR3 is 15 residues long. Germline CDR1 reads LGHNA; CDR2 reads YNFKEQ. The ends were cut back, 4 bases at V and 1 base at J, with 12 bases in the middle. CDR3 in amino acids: CASSREEGGTDTQYF. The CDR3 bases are TGTGCCAGCAGCCGAGAGGAGGGGGGCACAGATACGCAGTATTTT.

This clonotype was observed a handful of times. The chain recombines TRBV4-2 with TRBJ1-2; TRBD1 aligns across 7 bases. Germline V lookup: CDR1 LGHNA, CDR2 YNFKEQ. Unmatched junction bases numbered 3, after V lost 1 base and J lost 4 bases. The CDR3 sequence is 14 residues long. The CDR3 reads CASSQVGDSYGYTF. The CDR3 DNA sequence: TGTGCCAGCAGCCAAGTAGGGGACAGCTATGGCTACACCTTC.